This T cell receptor beta chain was captured in a study of T cell responses to AZD1222 COVID-19 vaccine. Germline CDR1 MNHEY, CDR2 SVGAGI. V was clipped by 5 bases and J by 5 bases, with 16 bases between them. The CDR3 is 15 amino acids. Measured with immunoSEQ multiplex PCR; TCRdb has only the in-frame clones, and not every one. The sample holds more than 110,000 clones; under 95% are singletons and the top ten take 2.5% to 3.5%. The specimen was peripheral blood, collected on day 0 of AZD1222 vaccination. The chain has TRBV6-5 and TRBJ2-1; the D gene is possibly TRBD2 (5 bases). This clonotype was obtained from an adult in good health. CDR3: CASSLSNSGDNEQFF. The CDR3 bases are TGTGCCAGCAGTCTCTCAAACTCCGGGGACAATGAGCAGTTCTTC.